The 13 T cell receptor beta chains below come from one sample, sequenced in a study of T cell clones after liver transplantation. Some clones are missing from TCRdb's copy, which holds only in-frame ones; the method was immunoSEQ multiplex PCR. The sample includes 15,000 to 20,000 clones, 80% of them seen just once. The source was CD8+ T cells from blood, collected about 50 months after liver transplant. The source of these receptors is a human patient who received a liver transplant. Some T cells may be supplied by the graft donor.

The rearrangement uses TRBV4-1 and TRBJ2-3; D unresolved. V was pared by 1 base and J by 2 bases, with 10 bases between. The V gene's germline CDR1 is MGHRA and CDR2 YSYEKL. The CDR3 length is 15 residues. CDR3 coding DNA: TGCGCCAGCAGCCAAGGGGCCGGATTCACAGATACGCAGTATTTT. This gives the protein CASSQGAGFTDTQYF.

The V and J genes are TRBV10-3 and TRBJ1-2, with a tentative D call TRBD1 (6 bases). CDR3 length equals 14 residues. Trimming pared 0 bases from V and 7 bases from J, leaving 12 bases between. The germline V gene has CDR1 ENHRY and CDR2 SYGVKD. The CDR3 DNA reads TGTGCCATCAGTGAGTCGAACAGGGTAGTTGGCTACACCTTC. Its translation is CAISESNRVVGYTF.

This clone was recorded a few times. The chain links TRBV10-3 to TRBJ1-1; D might be TRBD1 (5 bases). Deletions cut 1 base from V and 0 bases from J, with 9 bases between. This CDR3 region has 15 residues. The germline gives CDR1 ENHRY, CDR2 SYGVKD. CDR3 bases: TGTGCCATCAGTGAGTACGACAGCCTGAACACTGAAGCTTTCTTT. Translation: CAISEYDSLNTEAFF.

In DNA form, the CDR3 reads TGCGCCAGCAGCCAAGATTGGGCTAGCGGGGGGAACAATGAGCAGTTCTTC. Protein product: CASSQDWASGGNNEQFF. This chain uses TRBV4-1 with TRBJ2-1, with 11 positions matching TRBD2. The CDR3 has 17 amino acids. Germline CDR1 MGHRA, CDR2 YSYEKL. V lost 0 bases and J lost 5; bases outside the gene matches: 6.

Regarding this clone: The junction and the germline gene differ at one end; a read error may be behind it. The chain has TRBV10-3 and TRBJ2-6; D not resolved. The CDR3 runs 18 residues. Germline CDR1 ENHRY, CDR2 SYGVKD. The CDR3: CAISGHSCSTKSGQRPDF. The DNA of the CDR3 is TGTGCCATCAGTGGTCATAGCTGTAGTACAAAGTCGGGCCAACGTCCTGACTTC.

The chain uses TRBV5-1 and TRBJ1-2, with TRBD1 matching 9 bases. Germline values: CDR1 SGHRS, CDR2 YFSETQ. This CDR3 contains 16 residues. V lost 4 bases to trimming and J lost 5 bases; unmatched junction nucleotides: 12. The CDR3 DNA reads TGCGCCAGCAGCCCGCCTGAGATGGGACAGGGTTATGGCTACACCTTC. Encoded protein: CASSPPEMGQGYGYTF.

V gene TRBV9 combines with J gene TRBJ1-4; D perhaps matches TRBD1 (5 bases). The length of the CDR3 is 15 residues. The germline V and J ends were trimmed by 0 bases and 4 bases, with 10 bases remaining between them. Germline V gives CDR1 SGDLS, CDR2 YYNGEE. The CDR3: CASSVAGTLNEKLFF. CDR3 DNA sequence: TGTGCCAGCAGCGTAGCCGGGACCCTTAATGAAAAACTGTTTTTT.

The V call is TRBV28, the J call TRBJ1-1; no reliable D call. The CDR3 runs to 18 residues. Deletions cut 2 bases from V and 1 base from J, with 20 bases between. The germline CDR1 and CDR2 sequences are MDHEN and SYDVKM. The CDR3 nucleotides are TGTGCCAGCAGTTTAAGATTATCTCACCTCATCCAGAACACTGAAGCTTTCTTT. Its protein is CASSLRLSHLIQNTEAFF.

V and J are TRBV9 and TRBJ2-1; perhaps D is TRBD1 or TRBD2 (6 bases each). Trimming removed 0 bases from V and 10 bases from J, with 8 bases in between. CDR3 length: 12 amino acids. The germline V gene has CDR1 SGDLS and CDR2 YYNGEE. CDR3 sequence: CASSVEGGEQFF. Written as DNA, the CDR3 is TGTGCCAGCAGCGTAGAGGGGGGAGAGCAGTTCTTC.

This clone showed up just a few times. This sequence joins TRBV7-2 and TRBJ2-7, with D tentatively TRBD2 (6 bases). The V gene lost 3 bases and the J gene lost 2 bases, with 14 bases spanning the gap. CDR1 and CDR2 from the germline V gene are SGHTA and FQGNSA. The CDR3 length is 15 residues. This chain's CDR3 is CASSLVPERAYEQYF. The CDR3 DNA is TGTGCCAGCAGCTTGGTCCCTGAGCGGGCCTACGAGCAGTACTTC.

This chain joins TRBV6-6 and TRBJ1-5; no clear D. The CDR3 consists of 12 residues. V lost 4 bases to trimming and J lost 6 bases, with 7 bases between them. In germline, CDR1 is MNHNY, CDR2 SVGAGI (reference sequence). The CDR3 loop reads CASSSPGQPQHF. The CDR3, as DNA: TGTGCCAGCAGTTCTCCGGGTCAGCCCCAGCATTTT.

The V gene is TRBV27, the J gene TRBJ1-1, with a possible D match to TRBD1 (5 bases). The length of the CDR3 is 14 residues. Per the germline V gene, CDR1 is MNHEY and CDR2 is SMNVEV (reference sequence). Trimming took off 3 bases at V and 1 base at J, with 9 bases between the two ends. In DNA form, the CDR3 reads TGTGCCAGCAGTTTGAGGGGCCAGAACACTGAAGCTTTCTTT. The encoded protein is CASSLRGQNTEAFF.

The chain uses TRBV6-5 and TRBJ2-2, with TRBD1 matching over 7 bases. The CDR3 contains 16 residues. Trimming removed 4 bases from V and 5 bases from J; junction bases left unmatched: 10. Per germline, CDR1 MNHEY and CDR2 SVGAGI. In DNA form, the CDR3 reads TGTGCCAGCAGTTCTCAATGGGACAGAAAGACCGGGGAGCTGTTTTTT. It specifies CASSSQWDRKTGELFF.